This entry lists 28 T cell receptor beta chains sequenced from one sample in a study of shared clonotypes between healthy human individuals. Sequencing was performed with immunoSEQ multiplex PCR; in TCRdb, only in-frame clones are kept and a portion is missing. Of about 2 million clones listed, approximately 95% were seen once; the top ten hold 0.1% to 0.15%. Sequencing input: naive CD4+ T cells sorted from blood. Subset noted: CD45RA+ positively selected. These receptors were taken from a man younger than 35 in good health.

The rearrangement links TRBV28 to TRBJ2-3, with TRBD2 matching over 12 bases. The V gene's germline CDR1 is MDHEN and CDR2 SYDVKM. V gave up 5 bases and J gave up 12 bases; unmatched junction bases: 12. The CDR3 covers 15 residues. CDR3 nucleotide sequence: TGTGCCAGCAGTAGCGGGACTAGCGGGTCCGTCCCCCAGTATTTT. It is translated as CASSSGTSGSVPQYF.

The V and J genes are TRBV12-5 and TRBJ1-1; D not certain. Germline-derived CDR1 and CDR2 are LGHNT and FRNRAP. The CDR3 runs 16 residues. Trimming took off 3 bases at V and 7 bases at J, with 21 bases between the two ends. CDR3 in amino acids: CASGLGPPHGLLEAFF. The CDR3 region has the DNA TGTGCTAGTGGTTTAGGCCCCCCACACGGCCTTCTTGAAGCTTTCTTT. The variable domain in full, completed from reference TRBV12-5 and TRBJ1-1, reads DARVTQTPRHKVTEMGQEVTMRCQPILGHNTVFWYRQTMMQGLELLAYFRNRAPLDDSGMPKDRFSAEMPDATLATLKIQPSEPRDSAVYFCASGLGPPHGLLEAFFGQGTRLTVV.

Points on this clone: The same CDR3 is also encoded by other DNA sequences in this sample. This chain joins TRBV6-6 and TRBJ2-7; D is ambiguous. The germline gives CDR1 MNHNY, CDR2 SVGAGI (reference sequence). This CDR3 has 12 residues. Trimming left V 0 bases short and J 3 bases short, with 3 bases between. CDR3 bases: TGTGCCAGCAGTTACTCGTTCTACGAGCAGTACTTC. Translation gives CASSYSFYEQYF.

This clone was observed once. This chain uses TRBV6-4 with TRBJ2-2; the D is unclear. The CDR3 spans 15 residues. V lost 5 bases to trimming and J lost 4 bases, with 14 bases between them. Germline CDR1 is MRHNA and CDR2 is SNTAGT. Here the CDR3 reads CASSTLWVVTGELFF. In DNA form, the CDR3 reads TGTGCCAGCAGTACTCTCTGGGTTGTCACCGGGGAGCTGTTTTTT.

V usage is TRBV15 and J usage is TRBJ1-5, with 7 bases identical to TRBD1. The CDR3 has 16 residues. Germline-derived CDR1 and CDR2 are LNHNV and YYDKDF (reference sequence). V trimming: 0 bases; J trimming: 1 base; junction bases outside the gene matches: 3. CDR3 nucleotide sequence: TGTGCCACCAGCAGAGACGGACAGGACAGCAATCAGCCCCAGCATTTT. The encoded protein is CATSRDGQDSNQPQHF.

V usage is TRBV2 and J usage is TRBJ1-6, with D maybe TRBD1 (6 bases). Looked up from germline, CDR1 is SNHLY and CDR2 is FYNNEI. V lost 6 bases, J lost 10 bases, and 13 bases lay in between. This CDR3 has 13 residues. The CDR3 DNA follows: TGTGCCAGCAGGCGACAGGAGGGATCACCCCTCCACTTT. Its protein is CASRRQEGSPLHF. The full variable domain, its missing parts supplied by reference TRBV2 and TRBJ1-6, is EPEVTQTPSHQVTQMGQEVILRCVPISNHLYFYWYRQILGQKVEFLVSFYNNEISEKSEIFDDQFSVERPDGSNFTLKIRSTKLEDSAMYFCASRRQEGSPLHFGNGTRLTVT.

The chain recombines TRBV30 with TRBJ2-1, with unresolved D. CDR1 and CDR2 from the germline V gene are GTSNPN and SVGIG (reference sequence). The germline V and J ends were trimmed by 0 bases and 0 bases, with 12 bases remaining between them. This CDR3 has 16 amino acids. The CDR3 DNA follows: TGTGCCTGGAGTGTCCGCAGGTTGAGCTCCTACAATGAGCAGTTCTTC. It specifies CAWSVRRLSSYNEQFF.

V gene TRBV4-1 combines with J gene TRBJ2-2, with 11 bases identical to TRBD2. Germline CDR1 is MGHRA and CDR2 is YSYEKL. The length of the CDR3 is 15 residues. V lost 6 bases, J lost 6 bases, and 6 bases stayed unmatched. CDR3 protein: CASRPTSGGAGELFF. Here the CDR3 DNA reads TGCGCCAGCAGGCCAACTAGCGGGGGCGCCGGGGAGCTGTTTTTT.

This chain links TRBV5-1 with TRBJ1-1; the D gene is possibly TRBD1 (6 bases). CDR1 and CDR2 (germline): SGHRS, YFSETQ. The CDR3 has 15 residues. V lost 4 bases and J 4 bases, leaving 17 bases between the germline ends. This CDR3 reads CASSGGAGAGTEAFF. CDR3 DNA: TGCGCCAGCAGCGGGGGCGCGGGGGCGGGCACTGAAGCTTTCTTT.

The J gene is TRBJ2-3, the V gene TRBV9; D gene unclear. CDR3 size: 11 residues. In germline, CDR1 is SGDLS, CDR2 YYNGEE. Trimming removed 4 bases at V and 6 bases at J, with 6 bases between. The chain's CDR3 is CASSSKDTQYF. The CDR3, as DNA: TGTGCCAGCAGCTCCAAGGATACGCAGTATTTT.

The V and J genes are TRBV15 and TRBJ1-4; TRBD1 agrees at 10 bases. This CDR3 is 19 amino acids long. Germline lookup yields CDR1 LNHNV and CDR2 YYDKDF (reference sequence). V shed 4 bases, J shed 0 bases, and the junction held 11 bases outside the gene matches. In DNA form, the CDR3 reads TGTGCCACCAGCACCACACAGGGACAGGGGTGGGCAACTAATGAAAAACTGTTTTTT. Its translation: CATSTTQGQGWATNEKLFF.

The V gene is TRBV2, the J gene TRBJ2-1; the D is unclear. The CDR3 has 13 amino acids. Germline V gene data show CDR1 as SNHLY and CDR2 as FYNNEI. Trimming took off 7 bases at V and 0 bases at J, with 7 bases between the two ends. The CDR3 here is CASMRSSYNEQFF. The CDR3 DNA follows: TGTGCCAGCATGCGCAGCTCCTACAATGAGCAGTTCTTC.

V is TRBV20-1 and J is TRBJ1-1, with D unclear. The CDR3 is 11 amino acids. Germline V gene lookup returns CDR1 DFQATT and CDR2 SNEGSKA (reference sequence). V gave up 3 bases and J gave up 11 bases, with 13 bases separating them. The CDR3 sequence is CSASSGPVAFF. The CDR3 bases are TGCAGTGCTAGTTCGGGCCCAGTGGCTTTCTTT.

CDR3 sequence (DNA): TGTGCCAGCAGCTTACCGGGAGGGCCTAACTATGGCTACACCTTC. Translation: CASSLPGGPNYGYTF. This chain joins TRBV7-2 and TRBJ1-2, with D hard to call. Trimming stripped 2 bases from V and 0 bases from J, with 10 bases between. Germline loops: CDR1 SGHTA, CDR2 FQGNSA. The length of the CDR3 is 15 residues. The whole variable domain, filled in from reference TRBV7-2 and TRBJ1-2, reads GAGVSQSPSNKVTEKGKDVELRCDPISGHTALYWYRQSLGQGLEFLIYFQGNSAPDKSGLPSDRFSAERTGGSVSTLTIQRTQQEDSAVYLCASSLPGGPNYGYTFGSGTRLTVV.

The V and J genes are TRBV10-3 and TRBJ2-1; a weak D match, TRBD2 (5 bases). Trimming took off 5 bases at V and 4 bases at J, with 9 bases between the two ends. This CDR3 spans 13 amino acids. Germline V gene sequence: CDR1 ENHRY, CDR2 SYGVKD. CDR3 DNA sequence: TGTGCCATCAGTAGGGAGCAATACAATGAGCAGTTCTTC. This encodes CAISREQYNEQFF.

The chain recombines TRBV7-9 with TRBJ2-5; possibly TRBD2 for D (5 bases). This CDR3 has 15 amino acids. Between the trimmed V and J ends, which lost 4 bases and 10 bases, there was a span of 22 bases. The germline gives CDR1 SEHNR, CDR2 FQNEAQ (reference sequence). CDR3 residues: CASSSAGPRGQDQYF. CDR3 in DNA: TGTGCCAGCAGCTCCGCCGGGCCCCGGGGTCAGGACCAGTACTTC.

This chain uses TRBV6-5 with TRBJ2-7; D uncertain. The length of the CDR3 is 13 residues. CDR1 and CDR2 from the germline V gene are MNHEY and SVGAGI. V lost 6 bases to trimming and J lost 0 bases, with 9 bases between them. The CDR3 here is CASSLEASYEQYF. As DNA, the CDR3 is TGTGCCAGCAGCCTTGAGGCCTCCTACGAGCAGTACTTC.

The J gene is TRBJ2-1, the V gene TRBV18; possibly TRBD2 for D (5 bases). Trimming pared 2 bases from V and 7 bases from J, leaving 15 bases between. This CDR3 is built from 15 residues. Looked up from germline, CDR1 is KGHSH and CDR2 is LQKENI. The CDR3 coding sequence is TGTGCCAGCTCACCAGATTCGAGGGCCGAAAATGAGCAGTTCTTC. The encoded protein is CASSPDSRAENEQFF.

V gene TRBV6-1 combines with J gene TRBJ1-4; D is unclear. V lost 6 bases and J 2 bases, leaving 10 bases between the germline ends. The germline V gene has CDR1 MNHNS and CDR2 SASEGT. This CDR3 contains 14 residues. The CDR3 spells CASRPTDTNEKLFF. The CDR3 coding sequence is TGTGCCAGCAGACCGACGGATACTAATGAAAAACTGTTTTTT.

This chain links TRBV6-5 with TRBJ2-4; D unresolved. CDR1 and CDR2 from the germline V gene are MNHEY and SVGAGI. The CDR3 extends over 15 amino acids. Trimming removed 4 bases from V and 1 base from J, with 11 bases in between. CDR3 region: CASSLGMTAKNIQYF. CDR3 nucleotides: TGTGCCAGCAGTTTAGGGATGACGGCCAAAAACATTCAGTACTTC.

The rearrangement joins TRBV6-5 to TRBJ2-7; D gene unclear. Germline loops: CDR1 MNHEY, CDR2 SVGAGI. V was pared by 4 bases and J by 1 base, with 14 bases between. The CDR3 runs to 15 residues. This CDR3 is CASSFGSDGSYEQYF. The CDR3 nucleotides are TGTGCCAGCAGTTTCGGATCAGATGGGTCCTACGAGCAGTACTTC.

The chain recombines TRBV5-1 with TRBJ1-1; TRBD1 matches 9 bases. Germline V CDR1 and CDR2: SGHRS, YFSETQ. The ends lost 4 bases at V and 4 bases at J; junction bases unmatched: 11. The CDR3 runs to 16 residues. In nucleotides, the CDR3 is TGCGCCAGCAGCAGAGTAGGACAGGGGATTTCCACTGAAGCTTTCTTT. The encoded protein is CASSRVGQGISTEAFF.

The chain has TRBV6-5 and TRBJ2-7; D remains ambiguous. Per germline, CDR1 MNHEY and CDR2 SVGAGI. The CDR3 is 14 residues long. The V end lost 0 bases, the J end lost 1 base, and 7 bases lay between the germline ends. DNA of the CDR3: TGTGCCAGCAGTTACTCGCCCATTTCCTACGAGCAGTACTTC. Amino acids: CASSYSPISYEQYF.

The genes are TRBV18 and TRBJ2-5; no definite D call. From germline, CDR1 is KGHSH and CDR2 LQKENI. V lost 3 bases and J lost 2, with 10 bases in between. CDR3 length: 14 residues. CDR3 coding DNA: TGTGCCAGCTCACCTACGACCGCTCAAGAGACCCAGTACTTC. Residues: CASSPTTAQETQYF.

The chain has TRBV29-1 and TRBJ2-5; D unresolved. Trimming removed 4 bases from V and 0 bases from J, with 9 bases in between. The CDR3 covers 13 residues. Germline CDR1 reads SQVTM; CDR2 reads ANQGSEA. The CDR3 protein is CSVVIHNQETQYF. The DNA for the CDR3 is TGCAGCGTTGTCATCCACAACCAAGAGACCCAGTACTTC.

The CDR3 DNA reads as TGTGCCAGCACTAACGGACAGCTGTACTTC. Protein sequence: CASTNGQLYF. The chain joins TRBV18 to TRBJ2-7; tentatively, D is TRBD1 (6 bases). The CDR3 covers 10 residues. Germline V gene data show CDR1 as KGHSH and CDR2 as LQKENI. Deletions cut 8 bases from V and 12 bases from J, with 14 bases between. Filled out from reference TRBV18 and TRBJ2-7, the complete variable domain reads NAGVMQNPRHLVRRRGQEARLRCSPMKGHSHVYWYRQLPEEGLKFMVYLQKENIIDESGMPKERFSAEFPKEGPSILRIQQVVRGDSAAYFCASTNGQLYFGPGTRLTVT.

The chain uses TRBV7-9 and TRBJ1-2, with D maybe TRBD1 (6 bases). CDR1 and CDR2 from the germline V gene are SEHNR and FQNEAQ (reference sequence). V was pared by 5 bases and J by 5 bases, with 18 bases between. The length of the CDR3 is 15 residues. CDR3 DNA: TGTGCCAGCAGCCCCGGACAGAATACCGTTTATGGCTACACCTTC. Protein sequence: CASSPGQNTVYGYTF.

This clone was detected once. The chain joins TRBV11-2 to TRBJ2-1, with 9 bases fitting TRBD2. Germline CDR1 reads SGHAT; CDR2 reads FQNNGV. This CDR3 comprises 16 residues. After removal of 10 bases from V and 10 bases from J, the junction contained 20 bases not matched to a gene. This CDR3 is CATHQVPSGVRGEQFF. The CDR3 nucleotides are TGTGCCACCCACCAGGTCCCTAGCGGGGTTCGAGGGGAGCAGTTCTTC. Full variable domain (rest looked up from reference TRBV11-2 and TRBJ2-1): EAGVAQSPRYKIIEKRQSVAFWCNPISGHATLYWYQQILGQGPKLLIQFQNNGVVDDSQLPKDRFSAERLKGVDSTLKIQPAKLEDSAVYLCATHQVPSGVRGEQFFGPGTRLTVL.